This is a list of T cell receptor beta chains from one sample in a study of response to subunit inactivated influenza vaccine. TCRdb processed the RT-PCR reads anew with MiXCR; each CDR3 protein has one entry. The profile shows a few hundred thousand distinct CDR3 sequences, 13% to 15% of them singletons. The specimen was PBMCs from blood, collected approximately 12 days after vaccination. These receptor sequences come from a man aged 50 to 60 who received an inactivated influenza vaccine. Both conserved end residues are part of each CDR3. A D gene is named only where the DNA matches it firmly. Clone size is stated in some rows and not others, as once, few, many or a class when expanded.

V: TRBV9
D: TRBD1
J: TRBJ2-6
size: few
DNA: TGTGCCAGCAGCGTAGGAGCGGACAGGGCGTACCTAGGGGCCAACGTCCTGACTTTC
CDR3: CASSVGADRAYLGANVLTF

V: TRBV5-1
D: NA
J: TRBJ2-7
size: NA
DNA: TGCGCCAGCAGCTTCTCGACCGTCGGGAGCTCCTACGAGCAGTACTTC
CDR3: CASSFSTVGSSYEQYF

V: TRBV27
D: TRBD2
J: TRBJ2-1
size: few
DNA: TGTGCCAGCAGTTTAAGGACTAGCGGTTGGTACAATGAGCAGTTCTTC
CDR3: CASSLRTSGWYNEQFF

V: TRBV3-1
D: TRBD2
J: TRBJ2-5
size: few
DNA: TGTGCCAGCAGCCAAGACCGGAGCGGGAGGGCCCGAGAGACCCAGTACTTC
CDR3: CASSQDRSGRARETQYF

V: TRBV5-1
D: NA
J: TRBJ1-2
size: few
DNA: TGCGCCAGCAGCAAAGGGGAGAACTATGGCTACACCTTC
CDR3: CASSKGENYGYTF

V: TRBV6-5
D: NA
J: TRBJ1-1
size: NA
DNA: TGTGCCAGCAGCAACTCTGCCGGGAGGACGGCTGAAGCTTTCTTT
CDR3: CASSNSAGRTAEAFF

V: TRBV5-6
D: NA
J: TRBJ2-1
size: NA
DNA: TGTGCCAGCAGGGGTCCAGTCCGGAGCAACAATGAGCAGTTCTTC
CDR3: CASRGPVRSNNEQFF

V: TRBV7-9
D: NA
J: TRBJ1-1
size: few
DNA: TGTGCCACCAGCTTGGTGGAGGGTGAAGCTTTCTTT
CDR3: CATSLVEGEAFF

V: TRBV3-1
D: NA
J: TRBJ1-5
size: NA
DNA: TGTGCCAGCAGCCAAGGGGCAGGGGATCAGCCCCAGCATTTT
CDR3: CASSQGAGDQPQHF

V: TRBV9
D: TRBD1
J: TRBJ2-5
size: NA
DNA: TGTGCCAGCAGCGTAGGACAGGGGATAGAGACCCAGTACTTC
CDR3: CASSVGQGIETQYF

V: TRBV27
D: NA
J: TRBJ2-1
size: many
DNA: TGTGCCAGCAGTTTATCTGGCCCTTACAATGAGCAGTTCTTC
CDR3: CASSLSGPYNEQFF

V: TRBV5-1
D: TRBD2
J: TRBJ2-3
size: NA
DNA: TGCGCCAGCAGCTTGGTCGGGGGGAGCGGCACAGATACGCAGTATTTT
CDR3: CASSLVGGSGTDTQYF

V: TRBV20-1
D: NA
J: TRBJ1-5
size: few
DNA: TGCAGTGCTAGAGCCGATAACAGGGACGATCAGCCCCAGCATTTT
CDR3: CSARADNRDDQPQHF

V: TRBV25-1
D: NA
J: TRBJ2-1
size: NA
DNA: TGTGCCAGCAGTGATCATATCAATGAGCAGTTCTTC
CDR3: CASSDHINEQFF

V: TRBV12-3/TRBV12-4
D: TRBD2
J: TRBJ2-1
size: NA
DNA: TGTGCCAGCAGTTTAGAGGGGAGCGGGGGCAATGAGCAGTTCTTC
CDR3: CASSLEGSGGNEQFF

V: TRBV4-3
D: NA
J: TRBJ2-7
size: NA
DNA: TGCGCCAGCAGCCCAGATAATCGGGGCGAGCAGTACTTC
CDR3: CASSPDNRGEQYF

V: TRBV12-5
D: NA
J: TRBJ1-6
size: NA
DNA: TGTGCTAGTGGTTTTGGCGGACCGGGTGATTCACCCCTCCACTTT
CDR3: CASGFGGPGDSPLHF

V: TRBV5-1
D: NA
J: TRBJ1-3
size: few
DNA: TGCGCCAGCAGCATTCCCAGGGATTTGAGCTCTGGAAACACCATATATTTT
CDR3: CASSIPRDLSSGNTIYF

V: TRBV15
D: TRBD1
J: TRBJ2-7
size: NA
DNA: TGTGCCACCAGCAGAGGTACAGGGGGCCCGGCCTACGAGCAGTACTTC
CDR3: CATSRGTGGPAYEQYF

V: TRBV12-3/TRBV12-4
D: TRBD1
J: TRBJ2-7
size: many
DNA: TGTGCCAGCAGTTTAATACAGGGGAAGTACGAGCAGTACTTC
CDR3: CASSLIQGKYEQYF

V: TRBV21-1
D: NA
J: TRBJ2-3
size: few
DNA: TGTGCCAGCAGCAAAAGGCCCACCCAGCCGGATACGCAGTATTTT
CDR3: CASSKRPTQPDTQYF

V: TRBV7-9
D: NA
J: TRBJ2-7
size: NA
DNA: TGTGCCAGCAGCTCCCGAAACAGGGGCGGGATCGACGAGCAGTACTTC
CDR3: CASSSRNRGGIDEQYF

V: TRBV7-9
D: TRBD2
J: TRBJ2-7
size: NA
DNA: TGTGCCAGCAGCTCTAGCGGGGGGATCTACGAGCAGTACTTC
CDR3: CASSSSGGIYEQYF

V: TRBV27
D: NA
J: TRBJ2-6
size: few
DNA: TGTGCCAGCAGTTTTTTACAGTCCTCTGGGGCCAACGTCCTGACTTTC
CDR3: CASSFLQSSGANVLTF

V: TRBV27
D: NA
J: TRBJ2-7
size: NA
DNA: TGTGCCAGCAGGCACAGGGGACTAGACGAGCAGTACTTC
CDR3: CASRHRGLDEQYF

V: TRBV19
D: TRBD2
J: TRBJ2-1
size: NA
DNA: TGTGCCAGTAGTACCGGACTAGGCTCCTACAATGAGCAGTTCTTC
CDR3: CASSTGLGSYNEQFF

V: TRBV4-2
D: TRBD2
J: TRBJ2-5
size: few
DNA: TGTGCCAGCAGCCAAGAGCCTAGCGGGGGGGAGACCCAGTACTTC
CDR3: CASSQEPSGGETQYF

V: TRBV11-1
D: TRBD2
J: TRBJ2-1
size: NA
DNA: TGTGCCAGCGGACGCGTGGCGGGAGGGCCATTGGGTGAGCAGTTCTTC
CDR3: CASGRVAGGPLGEQFF

V: TRBV5-1
D: TRBD1
J: TRBJ2-7
size: NA
DNA: TGCGCCAGCAGCTTCAACAGGGGCGAGCAGTACTTC
CDR3: CASSFNRGEQYF

V: TRBV16
D: NA
J: TRBJ1-5
size: NA
DNA: TGTGCCAGCAGCCAATGGAACAGTAGCAATCAGCCCCAGCATTTT
CDR3: CASSQWNSSNQPQHF

V: TRBV12-3/TRBV12-4
D: TRBD1
J: TRBJ1-5
size: few
DNA: TGTGCCAGCAGACCAACAGGGGGCAGTCAGCCCCAGCATTTT
CDR3: CASRPTGGSQPQHF

V: TRBV28
D: NA
J: TRBJ2-7
size: few
DNA: TGTGCCACCAACCGGGGGTCCTACGAGCAGTACTTC
CDR3: CATNRGSYEQYF

V: TRBV11-2
D: TRBD1
J: TRBJ2-2
size: NA
DNA: TGTGCCAGCAGTAAACAAACAGGGGGCGTGGGTACCGGGGAGCTGTTTTTT
CDR3: CASSKQTGGVGTGELFF

V: TRBV7-2
D: NA
J: TRBJ2-7
size: NA
DNA: TGTGCCAGCACGGGTGGCGACGGGAGCTCCTACGAGCAGTACTTC
CDR3: CASTGGDGSSYEQYF

V: TRBV15
D: TRBD1
J: TRBJ2-7
size: few
DNA: TGTGCCACCAGCAGCGACAGGGGTGTGTACGAGCAGTACTTC
CDR3: CATSSDRGVYEQYF

V: TRBV7-9
D: NA
J: TRBJ1-5
size: NA
DNA: TGTGCCAGCAGCCCCAACGGTGATCAGCCCCAGCATTTT
CDR3: CASSPNGDQPQHF

V: TRBV6-2/TRBV6-3
D: TRBD2
J: TRBJ2-1
size: few
DNA: TGTGCCAGCAGTTACGACCCGGGAGGGCCCAATAACCGCTACAATGAGCAGTTCTTC
CDR3: CASSYDPGGPNNRYNEQFF

V: TRBV27
D: NA
J: TRBJ1-5
size: NA
DNA: TGTGCCAGCAGTTTATCGCCCCGTTTTAGCAATCAGCCCCAGCATTTT
CDR3: CASSLSPRFSNQPQHF

V: TRBV20-1
D: NA
J: TRBJ1-5
size: NA
DNA: TGCAGTGCTAGAGGAGAGTTCAATCAGCCCCAGCATTTT
CDR3: CSARGEFNQPQHF

V: TRBV29-1
D: NA
J: TRBJ2-1
size: NA
DNA: TGCAGCGTTGCAGCAGGCGAGCAGTTCTTC
CDR3: CSVAAGEQFF

V: TRBV7-2
D: NA
J: TRBJ2-3
size: NA
DNA: TGTGCCAGCAGCTTAGGTGCGTTCACTAGCACAGATACGCAGTATTTT
CDR3: CASSLGAFTSTDTQYF

V: TRBV5-6
D: NA
J: TRBJ2-1
size: many
DNA: TGTGCCAGCAGCCCCACTAGGGGGGGCTCTGTAGGTGAGCAGTTCTTC
CDR3: CASSPTRGGSVGEQFF

V: TRBV6-9
D: TRBD2
J: TRBJ2-5
size: NA
DNA: TGTGCCAGATCCGGGACTATAGAAGAGACCCAGTACTTC
CDR3: CARSGTIEETQYF

V: TRBV7-3
D: TRBD1
J: TRBJ1-2
size: many
DNA: TGTGCCAGCAGCTCGGGACAGGTTAACTATGGCTACACCTTC
CDR3: CASSSGQVNYGYTF

V: TRBV7-2
D: NA
J: TRBJ1-2
size: NA
DNA: TGTGCCAGCAGCCCAGGGGCTGGTGGCTACACCTTC
CDR3: CASSPGAGGYTF

V: TRBV29-1
D: NA
J: TRBJ2-5
size: many
DNA: TGCAGCGTTGAACCCTGGGGGGCAGAGACCCAGTACTTC
CDR3: CSVEPWGAETQYF

V: TRBV6-2/TRBV6-3
D: NA
J: TRBJ2-7
size: NA
DNA: TGTGCCAGCAGTCAAGGACATCAATCCTACGAGCAGTACTTC
CDR3: CASSQGHQSYEQYF

V: TRBV6-1
D: NA
J: TRBJ2-7
size: NA
DNA: TGTGCCAGCAGTGTGGAAGTCTCCTACGAGCAGTACTTC
CDR3: CASSVEVSYEQYF